These 18 T cell receptor beta chains originate from one sample sequenced in a study of blood T cell repertoires in COVID-19. Clones were read by immunoSEQ multiplex PCR, and TCRdb kept only the in-frame ones, dropping some. The data hold over 450,000 clones, with roughly 89% observed a single time. The sequencing input was peripheral blood. The receptors stem from a man younger than 35 with COVID-19, enrolled during active disease.

The V and J genes are TRBV24-1 and TRBJ2-5, with 10 bases that match TRBD1. There are 15 residues in the CDR3. From germline, CDR1 is KGHDR and CDR2 SFDVKD. With 4 bases clipped from V and 5 bases from J, the junction kept 6 bases outside the gene matches. The CDR3 bases are TGTGCCACCAGTGAAGGACAGGGGGTCTGGGAGACCCAGTACTTC. This gives the protein CATSEGQGVWETQYF.

V and J are TRBV27 and TRBJ2-1, with TRBD2 as a possible D gene (6 bases). Trimming pared 5 bases from V and 4 bases from J, leaving 15 bases between. The germline V gene has CDR1 MNHEY and CDR2 SMNVEV (reference sequence). This CDR3 contains 15 residues. The CDR3 DNA reads as TGTGCCAGCAGTGCTACTAGCACGATTTACAATGAGCAGTTCTTC. Translating gives CASSATSTIYNEQFF.

The chain couples TRBV20-1 to TRBJ2-7; 11 bases agree with TRBD1. The CDR3 has 15 residues. Germline V CDR1 and CDR2: DFQATT, SNEGSKA (reference sequence). The ends lost 3 bases at V and 4 bases at J; junction bases unmatched: 8. The CDR3 spells CSASVGTGGSYEQYF. The CDR3 region has the DNA TGCAGTGCTAGTGTGGGGACAGGGGGGTCGTACGAGCAGTACTTC.

The chain carries TRBV5-4 and TRBJ1-6; the D is unclear. Germline CDR1 SGHNT, CDR2 YYREEE (reference sequence). The CDR3 has 14 amino acids. The V end lost 3 bases, the J end lost 8 bases, and 12 bases lay between the germline ends. The CDR3 loop is CASSSAGLYSPLHF. The CDR3 DNA reads as TGTGCCAGCAGCTCGGCGGGTTTATATTCACCCCTCCACTTT. Full variable domain (remainder filled in from reference TRBV5-4 and TRBJ1-6): ETGVTQSPTHLIKTRGQQVTLRCSSQSGHNTVSWYQQALGQGPQFIFQYYREEENGRGNFPPRFSGLQFPNYSSELNVNALELDDSALYLCASSSAGLYSPLHFGNGTRLTVT.

CDR3 in amino acids: CASSLGGTSGPDTQYF. DNA for the CDR3: TGTGCCAGCAGCTTGGGGGGGACTAGCGGTCCAGATACGCAGTATTTT. This chain connects TRBV7-2 to TRBJ2-3; 11 positions match TRBD2. V shed 3 bases, J shed 4 bases, and the junction held 6 bases outside the gene matches. Germline assignment: CDR1 SGHTA and CDR2 FQGNSA. CDR3 size: 16 residues. Supplemented by reference TRBV7-2 and TRBJ2-3, the full variable domain reads GAGVSQSPSNKVTEKGKDVELRCDPISGHTALYWYRQSLGQGLEFLIYFQGNSAPDKSGLPSDRFSAERTGGSVSTLTIQRTQQEDSAVYLCASSLGGTSGPDTQYFGPGTRLTVL.

This clone occurred once. V is TRBV25-1 and J is TRBJ2-2, with D possibly TRBD2 on 6 matching bases. V lost 2 bases and J lost 5, with 15 bases in between. This CDR3 is built from 16 residues. Germline V gene lookup returns CDR1 MGHDK and CDR2 SYGVNS. The CDR3 DNA follows: TGTGCCAGCAGTGAACGGGCGGACTACATGACCGGGGAGCTGTTTTTT. Its translation is CASSERADYMTGELFF.

This rearrangement joins TRBV5-4 to TRBJ2-5; the match to TRBD2 covers 14 bases. V was clipped by 4 bases and J by 1 base; unmatched bases: 6. Germline loops: CDR1 SGHNT, CDR2 YYREEE (reference sequence). CDR3 size: 17 residues. The chain's CDR3 is CASSPGGTSGSQETQYF. CDR3 sequence (DNA): TGTGCCAGCAGCCCAGGAGGGACTAGCGGGAGCCAAGAGACCCAGTACTTC.

The chain uses TRBV30 and TRBJ2-5; TRBD1 agrees at 8 bases. The CDR3 has 13 residues. The junction had 2 bases not matched to a gene; V was cut back by 1 base and J by 4 bases. Germline V gene lookup returns CDR1 GTSNPN and CDR2 SVGIG (reference sequence). CDR3 protein: CAWSGDRGETQYF. For the CDR3, the DNA is TGTGCCTGGAGTGGTGACAGGGGAGAGACCCAGTACTTC.

The rearrangement uses TRBV6-6 and TRBJ1-5; possibly TRBD1 for D (5 bases). With 0 bases removed from V and 5 bases from J, the gap between germline ends came to 11 bases. Germline CDR1 MNHNY, CDR2 SVGAGI (reference sequence). This CDR3 is 15 amino acids long. The CDR3: CASSYSGRGDQPQHF. The DNA of the CDR3 is TGTGCCAGCAGTTACTCAGGACGGGGGGATCAGCCCCAGCATTTT.

The chain joins TRBV3-1 (or the pseudogene TRBV3-2) to TRBJ1-1, with a tentative D call TRBD1 (6 bases). The CDR3 contains 14 residues. V was pared by 5 bases and J by 5 bases, with 15 bases between. Germline assignment: CDR1 LGHDT and CDR2 YNNKEL (reference sequence). Written as DNA, the CDR3 is TGTGCCAGCAGCTTCCGACAAGACAGGACTGAAGCTTTCTTT. Translation gives CASSFRQDRTEAFF.

The chain is built from TRBV12-3 or TRBV12-4 and TRBJ2-7, with no clear D. The length of the CDR3 is 13 residues. Trimming took 3 bases from V and 5 from J, leaving 11 bases between them. Written as DNA, the CDR3 is TGTGCCAGCAGTTTCCGCGGAAGTCACGAGCAGTACTTC. Translated: CASSFRGSHEQYF.

CDR3: CASSRGNQLANVLTF. CDR3 sequence (DNA): TGCGCCAGCAGCAGAGGGAACCAATTGGCCAACGTCCTGACTTTC. J is TRBJ2-6 and V is TRBV5-1; a weak D match, TRBD2 (5 bases). The germline V gene encodes CDR1 SGHRS and CDR2 YFSETQ. V was shortened by 4 bases and J by 6 bases, with 14 bases between the two germline ends. CDR3 length equals 15 residues.

The V call is TRBV6-5, the J call TRBJ2-4; D is possibly TRBD1 (7 bases). Germline CDR1 and CDR2: MNHEY and SVGAGI. V lost 2 bases and J lost 0, with 8 bases in between. CDR3 size: 15 residues. CDR3 loop: CASSYQGGAKNIQYF. CDR3 coding DNA: TGTGCCAGCAGTTACCAGGGGGGAGCCAAAAACATTCAGTACTTC.

This clone was detected only once. The chain joins TRBV24-1 to TRBJ2-3, with TRBD2 matching 7 bases. The trim removed 3 bases at V and 2 bases at J, leaving 16 bases unmatched. CDR1 and CDR2 from the germline V gene are KGHDR and SFDVKD. This CDR3 spans 19 amino acids. The CDR3 DNA reads as TGTGCCACCAGTGATCCGAAGGGAGGGGACGGGACCCACACAGATACGCAGTATTTT. Its translation: CATSDPKGGDGTHTDTQYF.

The V and J genes are TRBV5-1 and TRBJ1-1; TRBD1 matches at 7 bases. In germline, CDR1 is SGHRS, CDR2 YFSETQ. V was pared by 6 bases and J by 6 bases, with 8 bases of the junction left unmatched. The CDR3 runs 13 residues. Here the CDR3 DNA reads TGCGCCAGCACGAAGACAGGGAGCCCTGAAGCTTTCTTT. This gives the protein CASTKTGSPEAFF.

This chain links TRBV7-8 with TRBJ1-5; 9 bases match TRBD1. The V and J ends lost 1 base and 6 bases, in that order; junction bases with no gene match: 1. Germline loops: CDR1 SGHVS, CDR2 FQNEAQ. This CDR3 is 14 amino acids long. The DNA of the CDR3 is TGTGCCAGCAGCTTAGGGGGACAGGGTCAGCCCCAGCATTTT. This gives the protein CASSLGGQGQPQHF.

V and J are TRBV21-1 and TRBJ2-7; TRBD2, as called in the table, went unchecked against the DNA. TRBV21-1 constitutes a pseudogene. The CDR3 is made up of 14 amino acids. CDR3 protein: CASSTLAGSYEQYF. DNA for the CDR3: TGTGCCAGCAGCACCTTGGCGGGTTCCTACGAGCAGTACTTC.

V and J are TRBV2 and TRBJ2-1, with 14 bases matching TRBD2. The J segment lost 3 bases and the V segment lost 5 bases, leaving 3 bases of the junction unmatched. The CDR3 runs 16 residues. Looked up from germline, CDR1 is SNHLY and CDR2 is FYNNEI. The CDR3 reads CASSTGLAGVYNEQFF. The CDR3 region has the DNA TGTGCCAGCAGTACGGGACTAGCGGGGGTCTACAATGAGCAGTTCTTC.